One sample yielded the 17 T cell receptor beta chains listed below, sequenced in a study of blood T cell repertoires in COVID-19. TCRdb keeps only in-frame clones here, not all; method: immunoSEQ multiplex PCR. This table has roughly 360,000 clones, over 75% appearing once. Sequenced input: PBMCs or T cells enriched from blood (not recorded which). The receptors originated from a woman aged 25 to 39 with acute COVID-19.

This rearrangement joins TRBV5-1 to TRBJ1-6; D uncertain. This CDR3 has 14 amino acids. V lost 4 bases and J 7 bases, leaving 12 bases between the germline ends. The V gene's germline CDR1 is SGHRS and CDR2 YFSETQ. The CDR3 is CASSQERRNSPLHF. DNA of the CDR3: TGCGCCAGCAGCCAGGAGAGGAGGAATTCACCCCTCCACTTT.

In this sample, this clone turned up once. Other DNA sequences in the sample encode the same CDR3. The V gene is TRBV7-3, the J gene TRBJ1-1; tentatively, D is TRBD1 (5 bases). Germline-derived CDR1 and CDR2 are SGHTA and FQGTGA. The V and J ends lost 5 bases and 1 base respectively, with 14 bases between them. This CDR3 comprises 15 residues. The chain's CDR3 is CASSLNPGGNTEAFF. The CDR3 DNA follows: TGTGCCAGCAGCCTTAACCCGGGGGGGAACACTGAAGCTTTCTTT.

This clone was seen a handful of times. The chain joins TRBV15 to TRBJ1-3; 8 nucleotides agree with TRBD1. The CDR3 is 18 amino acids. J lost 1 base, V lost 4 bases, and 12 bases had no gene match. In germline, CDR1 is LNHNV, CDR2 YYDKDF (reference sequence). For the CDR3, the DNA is TGTGCCACCAGCACCGGGACAGGACATCGGGTTTCTGGAAACACCATATATTTT. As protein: CATSTGTGHRVSGNTIYF.

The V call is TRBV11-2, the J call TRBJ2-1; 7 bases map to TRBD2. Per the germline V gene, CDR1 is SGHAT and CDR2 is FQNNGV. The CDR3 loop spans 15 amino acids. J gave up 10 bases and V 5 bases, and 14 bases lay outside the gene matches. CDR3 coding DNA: TGTGCCAGCAGCCATCGACTAGCTGGATTAGTAGAGCAGTTCTTC. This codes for CASSHRLAGLVEQFF.

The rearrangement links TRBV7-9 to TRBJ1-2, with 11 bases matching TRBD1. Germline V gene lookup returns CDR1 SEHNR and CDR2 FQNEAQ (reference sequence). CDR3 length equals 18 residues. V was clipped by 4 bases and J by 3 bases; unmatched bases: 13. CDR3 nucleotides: TGTGCCAGCAGCTCGTACCGGGACAGGGGGTTTGAACACTATGGCTACACCTTC. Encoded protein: CASSSYRDRGFEHYGYTF.

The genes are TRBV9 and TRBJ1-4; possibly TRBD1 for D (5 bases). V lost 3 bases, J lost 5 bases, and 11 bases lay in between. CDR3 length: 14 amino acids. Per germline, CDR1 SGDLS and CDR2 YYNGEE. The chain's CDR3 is CASSGGTPNEKLFF. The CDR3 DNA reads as TGTGCCAGCAGCGGCGGGACTCCGAATGAAAAACTGTTTTTT.

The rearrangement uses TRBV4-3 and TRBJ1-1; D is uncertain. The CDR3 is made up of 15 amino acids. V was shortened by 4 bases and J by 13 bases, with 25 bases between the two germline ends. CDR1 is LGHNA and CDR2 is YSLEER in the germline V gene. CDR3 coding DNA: TGCGCCAGCAGCCCAAAGATAGGGATGGCTCGGGAGCTTTTCTTT. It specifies CASSPKIGMARELFF.

CDR3 loop: CASSVSKNQPQHF. The CDR3 DNA follows: TGTGCCAGCAGCGTCAGTAAAAATCAGCCCCAGCATTTT. The chain couples TRBV7-7 to TRBJ1-5, with D uncertain. The V end lost 5 bases, the J end lost 4 bases, and 9 bases lay between the germline ends. In germline, CDR1 is SSHAT, CDR2 FNYEAQ (reference sequence). The CDR3 spans 13 residues.

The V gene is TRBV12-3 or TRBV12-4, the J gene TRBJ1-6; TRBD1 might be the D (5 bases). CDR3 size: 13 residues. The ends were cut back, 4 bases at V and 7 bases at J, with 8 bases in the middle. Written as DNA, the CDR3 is TGTGCCAGCAGTTACGACAGAAATTCACCCCTCCACTTT. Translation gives CASSYDRNSPLHF.

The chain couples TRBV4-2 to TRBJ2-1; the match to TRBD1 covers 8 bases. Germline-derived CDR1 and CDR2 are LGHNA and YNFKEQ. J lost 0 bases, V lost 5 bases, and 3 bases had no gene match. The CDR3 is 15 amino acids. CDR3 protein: CASSTTGDSYNEQFF. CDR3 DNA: TGTGCCAGCAGCACGACAGGGGACTCCTACAATGAGCAGTTCTTC.

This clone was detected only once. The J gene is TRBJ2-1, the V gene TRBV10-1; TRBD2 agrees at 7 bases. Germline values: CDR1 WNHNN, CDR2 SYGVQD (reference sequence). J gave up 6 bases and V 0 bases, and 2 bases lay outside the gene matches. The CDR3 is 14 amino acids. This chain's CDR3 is CASSESGGGNEQFF. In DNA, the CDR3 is TGCGCCAGCAGTGAGTCTGGGGGGGGCAATGAGCAGTTCTTC.

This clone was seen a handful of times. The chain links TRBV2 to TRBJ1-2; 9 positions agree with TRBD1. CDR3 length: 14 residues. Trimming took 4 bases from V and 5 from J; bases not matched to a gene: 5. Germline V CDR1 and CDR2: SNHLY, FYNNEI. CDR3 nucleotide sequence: TGTGCCAGCAGTGGGGACAGGGAAAATTATGGCTACACCTTC. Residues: CASSGDRENYGYTF.

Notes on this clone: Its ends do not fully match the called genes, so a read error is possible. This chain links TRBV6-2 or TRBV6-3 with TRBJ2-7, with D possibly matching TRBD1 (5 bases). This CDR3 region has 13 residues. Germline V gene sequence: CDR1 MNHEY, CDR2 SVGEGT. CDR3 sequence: CASSYSRQDQQDF. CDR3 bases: TGTGCCAGCAGTTACTCTCGGCAGGACCAACAGGACTTC.

The CDR3 loop reads CASSWDSAYEQYF. The CDR3 nucleotides read TGTGCCAGCAGTTGGGACAGCGCCTACGAGCAGTACTTC. The chain has TRBV12-3 or TRBV12-4 and TRBJ2-7, with 7 positions matching TRBD1. Trimming removed 4 bases from V and 2 bases from J; junction bases left unmatched: 2. This CDR3 region has 13 residues.

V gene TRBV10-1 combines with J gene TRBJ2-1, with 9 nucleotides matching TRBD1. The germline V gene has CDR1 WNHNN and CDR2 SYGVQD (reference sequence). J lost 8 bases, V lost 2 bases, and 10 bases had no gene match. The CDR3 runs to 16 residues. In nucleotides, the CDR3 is TGCGCCAGCAGTGAGACCGGGACAGGGAGGTGGGATGAGCAGTTCTTC. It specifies CASSETGTGRWDEQFF.

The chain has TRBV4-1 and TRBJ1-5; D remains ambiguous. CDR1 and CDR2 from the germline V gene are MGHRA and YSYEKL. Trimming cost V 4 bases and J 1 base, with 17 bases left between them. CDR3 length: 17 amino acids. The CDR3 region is CASSPFVKARSNQPQHF. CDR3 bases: TGCGCCAGCAGCCCTTTCGTCAAGGCGAGGAGCAATCAGCCCCAGCATTTT.

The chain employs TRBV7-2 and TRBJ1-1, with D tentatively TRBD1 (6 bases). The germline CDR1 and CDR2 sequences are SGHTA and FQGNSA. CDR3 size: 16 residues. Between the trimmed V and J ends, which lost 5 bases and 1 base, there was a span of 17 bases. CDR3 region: CASSMRWTDRNTEAFF. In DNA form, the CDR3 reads TGTGCCAGCAGCATGAGATGGACAGACCGGAACACTGAAGCTTTCTTT.